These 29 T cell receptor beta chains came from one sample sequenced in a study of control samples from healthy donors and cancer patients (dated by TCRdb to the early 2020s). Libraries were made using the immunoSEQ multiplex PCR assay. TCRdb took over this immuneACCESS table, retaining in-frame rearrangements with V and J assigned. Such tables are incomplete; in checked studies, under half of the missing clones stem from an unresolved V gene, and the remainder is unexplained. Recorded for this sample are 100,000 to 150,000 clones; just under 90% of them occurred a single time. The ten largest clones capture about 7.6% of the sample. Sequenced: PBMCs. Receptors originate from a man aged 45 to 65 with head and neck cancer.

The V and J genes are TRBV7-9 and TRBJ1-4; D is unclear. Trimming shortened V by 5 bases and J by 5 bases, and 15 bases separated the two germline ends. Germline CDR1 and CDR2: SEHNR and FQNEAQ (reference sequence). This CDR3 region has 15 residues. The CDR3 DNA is TGTGCCAGCAGCAAAGAGCTTTTTAGAAATGAAAAACTGTTTTTT. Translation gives CASSKELFRNEKLFF. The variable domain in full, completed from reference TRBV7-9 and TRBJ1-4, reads DTGVSQNPRHKITKRGQNVTFRCDPISEHNRLYWYRQTLGQGPEFLTYFQNEAQLEKSRLLSDRFSAERPKGSFSTLEIQRTEQGDSAMYLCASSKELFRNEKLFFGSGTQLSVL.

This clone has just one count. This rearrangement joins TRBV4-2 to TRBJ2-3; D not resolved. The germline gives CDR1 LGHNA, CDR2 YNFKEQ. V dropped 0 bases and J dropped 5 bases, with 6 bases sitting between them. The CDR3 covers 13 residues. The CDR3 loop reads CASSQEWLDTQYF. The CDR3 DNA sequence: TGTGCCAGCAGCCAAGAATGGTTAGATACGCAGTATTTT.

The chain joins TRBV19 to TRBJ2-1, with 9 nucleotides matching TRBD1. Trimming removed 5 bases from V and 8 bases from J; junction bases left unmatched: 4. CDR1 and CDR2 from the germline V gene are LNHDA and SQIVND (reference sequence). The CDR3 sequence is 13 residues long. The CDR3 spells CASSQGQGDEQFF. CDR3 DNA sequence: TGTGCCAGTAGTCAGGGACAGGGCGATGAGCAGTTCTTC.

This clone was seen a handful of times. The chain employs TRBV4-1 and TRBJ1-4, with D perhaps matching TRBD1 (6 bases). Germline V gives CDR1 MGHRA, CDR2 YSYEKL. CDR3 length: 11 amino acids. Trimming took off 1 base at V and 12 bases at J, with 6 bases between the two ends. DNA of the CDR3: TGCGCCAGCAGCCAAGGACAGGAACTGTTTTTT. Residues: CASSQGQELFF.

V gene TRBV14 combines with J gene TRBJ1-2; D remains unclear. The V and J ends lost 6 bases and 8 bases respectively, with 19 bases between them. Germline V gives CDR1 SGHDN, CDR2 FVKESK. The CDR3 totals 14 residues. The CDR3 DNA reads TGTGCCAGCAGGGCACTGAGTTCGGGGAACGGCTACACCTTC. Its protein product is CASRALSSGNGYTF.

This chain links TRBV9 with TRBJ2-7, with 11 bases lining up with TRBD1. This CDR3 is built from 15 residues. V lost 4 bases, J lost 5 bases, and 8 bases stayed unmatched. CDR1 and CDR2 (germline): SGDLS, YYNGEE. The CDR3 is CASSPAGQGVHEQYF. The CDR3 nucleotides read TGTGCCAGCAGCCCCGCGGGACAGGGGGTACACGAGCAGTACTTC.

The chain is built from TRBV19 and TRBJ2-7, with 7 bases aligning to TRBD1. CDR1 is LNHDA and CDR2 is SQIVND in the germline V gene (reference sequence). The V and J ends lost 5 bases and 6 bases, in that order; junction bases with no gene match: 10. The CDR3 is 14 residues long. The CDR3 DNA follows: TGTGCCAGTAGTGGTCAACCCACAGGGGCCGAGCAGTACTTC. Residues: CASSGQPTGAEQYF.

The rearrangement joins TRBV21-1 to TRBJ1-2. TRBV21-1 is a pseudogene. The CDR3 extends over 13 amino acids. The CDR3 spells CASNRTKRHGYTF. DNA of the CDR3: TGTGCCAGCAACCGGACGAAAAGGCATGGCTACACCTTC.

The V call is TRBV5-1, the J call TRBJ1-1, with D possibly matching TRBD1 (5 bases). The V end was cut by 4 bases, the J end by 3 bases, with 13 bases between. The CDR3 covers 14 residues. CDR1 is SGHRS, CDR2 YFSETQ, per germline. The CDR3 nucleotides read TGCGCCAGCAGCCCCGGGGCAGGTGACACTGAAGCTTTCTTT. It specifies CASSPGAGDTEAFF.

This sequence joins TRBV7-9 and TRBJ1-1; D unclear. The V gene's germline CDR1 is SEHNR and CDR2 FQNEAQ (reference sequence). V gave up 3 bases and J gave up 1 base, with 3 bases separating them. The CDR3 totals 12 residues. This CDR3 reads CASSLWNTEAFF. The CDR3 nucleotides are TGTGCCAGCAGCTTGTGGAACACTGAAGCTTTCTTT.

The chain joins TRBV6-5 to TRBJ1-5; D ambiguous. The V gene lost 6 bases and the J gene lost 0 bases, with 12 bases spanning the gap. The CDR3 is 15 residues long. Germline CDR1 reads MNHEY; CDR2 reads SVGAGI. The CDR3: CASRSLPGSNQPQHF. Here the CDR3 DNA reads TGTGCCAGCAGAAGCTTACCAGGTAGCAATCAGCCCCAGCATTTT.

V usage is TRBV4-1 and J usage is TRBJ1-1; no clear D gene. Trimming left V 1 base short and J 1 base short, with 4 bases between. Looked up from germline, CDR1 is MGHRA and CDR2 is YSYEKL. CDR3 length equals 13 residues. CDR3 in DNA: TGCGCCAGCAGCCAAGCGGCGAACACTGAAGCTTTCTTT. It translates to CASSQAANTEAFF.

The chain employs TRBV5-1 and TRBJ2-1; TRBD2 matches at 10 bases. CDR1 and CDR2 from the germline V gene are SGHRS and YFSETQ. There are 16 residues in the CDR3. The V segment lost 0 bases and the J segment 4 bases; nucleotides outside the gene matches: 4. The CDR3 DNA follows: TGCGCCAGCAGCTTGGGTCTAGCGGGAGTGTACAATGAGCAGTTCTTC. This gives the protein CASSLGLAGVYNEQFF.

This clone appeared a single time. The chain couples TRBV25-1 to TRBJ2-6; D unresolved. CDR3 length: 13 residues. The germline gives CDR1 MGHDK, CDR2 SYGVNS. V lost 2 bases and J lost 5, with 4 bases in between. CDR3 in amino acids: CASSESWANVLTF. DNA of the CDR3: TGTGCCAGCAGTGAAAGTTGGGCCAACGTCCTGACTTTC.

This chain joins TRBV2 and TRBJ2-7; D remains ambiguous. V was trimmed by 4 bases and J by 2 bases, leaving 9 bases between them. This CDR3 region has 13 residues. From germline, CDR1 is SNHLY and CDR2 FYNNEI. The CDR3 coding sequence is TGTGCCAGCAGTGTAAGAGAGACCTACGAGCAGTACTTC. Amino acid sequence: CASSVRETYEQYF.

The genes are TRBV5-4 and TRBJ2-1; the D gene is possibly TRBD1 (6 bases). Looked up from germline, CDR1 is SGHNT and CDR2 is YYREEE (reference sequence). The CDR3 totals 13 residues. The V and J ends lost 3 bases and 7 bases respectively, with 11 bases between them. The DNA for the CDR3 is TGTGCCAGCAGCTACCCAGGGGTGAATGAGCAGTTCTTC. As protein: CASSYPGVNEQFF.

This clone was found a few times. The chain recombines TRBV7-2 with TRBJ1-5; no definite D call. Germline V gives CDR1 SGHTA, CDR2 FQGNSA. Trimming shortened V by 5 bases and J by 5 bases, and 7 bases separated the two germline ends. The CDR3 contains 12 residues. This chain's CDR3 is CASSLPYQPQHF. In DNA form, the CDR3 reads TGTGCCAGCAGCCTCCCTTATCAGCCCCAGCATTTT.

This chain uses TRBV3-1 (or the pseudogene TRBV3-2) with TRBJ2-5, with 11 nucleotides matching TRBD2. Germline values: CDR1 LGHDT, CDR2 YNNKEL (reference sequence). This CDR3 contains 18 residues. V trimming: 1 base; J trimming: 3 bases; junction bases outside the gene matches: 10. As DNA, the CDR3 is TGTGCCAGCAGCCAAGGGAACTTAGCGGGAGGGCCGGAAGAGACCCAGTACTTC. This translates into CASSQGNLAGGPEETQYF.

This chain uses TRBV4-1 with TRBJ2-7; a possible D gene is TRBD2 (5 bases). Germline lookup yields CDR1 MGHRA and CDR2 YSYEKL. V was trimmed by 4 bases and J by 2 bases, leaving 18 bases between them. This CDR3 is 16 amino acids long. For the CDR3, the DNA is TGCGCCAGCAGCCGCACCTTTCAGCGGAGCACCTACGAGCAGTACTTC. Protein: CASSRTFQRSTYEQYF.

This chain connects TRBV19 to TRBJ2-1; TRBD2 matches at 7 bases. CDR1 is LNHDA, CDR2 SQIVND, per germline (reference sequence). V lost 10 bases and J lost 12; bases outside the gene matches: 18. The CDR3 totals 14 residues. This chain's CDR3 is CATKSGGERMTQFF. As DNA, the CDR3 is TGTGCCACGAAAAGTGGGGGGGAGAGAATGACGCAGTTCTTC.

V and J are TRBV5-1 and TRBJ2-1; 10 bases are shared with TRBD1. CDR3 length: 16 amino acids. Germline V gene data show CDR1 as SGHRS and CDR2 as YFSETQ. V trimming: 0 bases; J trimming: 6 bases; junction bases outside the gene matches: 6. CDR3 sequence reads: CASSLALGQGSNEQFF. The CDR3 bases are TGCGCCAGCAGCTTGGCCTTGGGACAGGGGTCCAATGAGCAGTTCTTC.

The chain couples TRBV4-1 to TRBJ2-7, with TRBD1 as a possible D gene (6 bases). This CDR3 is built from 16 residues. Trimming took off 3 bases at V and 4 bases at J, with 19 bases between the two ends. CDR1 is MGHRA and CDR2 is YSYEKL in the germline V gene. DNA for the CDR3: TGCGCCAGCAGCCACGCCTCCGGACAGATACATTACGAGCAGTACTTC. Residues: CASSHASGQIHYEQYF.

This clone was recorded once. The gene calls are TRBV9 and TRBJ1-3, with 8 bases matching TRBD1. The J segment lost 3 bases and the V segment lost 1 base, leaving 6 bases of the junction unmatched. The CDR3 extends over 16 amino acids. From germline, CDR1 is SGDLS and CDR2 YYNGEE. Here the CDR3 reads CASSVTQGAYGNTIYF. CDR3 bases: TGTGCCAGCAGCGTAACCCAGGGGGCATATGGAAACACCATATATTTT.

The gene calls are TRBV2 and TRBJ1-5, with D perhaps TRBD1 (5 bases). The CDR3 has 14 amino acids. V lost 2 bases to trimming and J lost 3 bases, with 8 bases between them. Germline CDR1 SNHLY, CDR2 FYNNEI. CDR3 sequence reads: CASSERGTNQPQHF. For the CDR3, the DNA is TGTGCCAGCAGTGAAAGGGGTACCAATCAGCCCCAGCATTTT.

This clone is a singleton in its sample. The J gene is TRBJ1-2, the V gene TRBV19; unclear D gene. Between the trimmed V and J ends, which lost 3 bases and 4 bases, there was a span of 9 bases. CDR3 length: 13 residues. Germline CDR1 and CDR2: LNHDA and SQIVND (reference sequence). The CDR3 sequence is CASSILGGYGYTF. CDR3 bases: TGTGCCAGTAGTATTCTCGGAGGCTATGGCTACACCTTC.

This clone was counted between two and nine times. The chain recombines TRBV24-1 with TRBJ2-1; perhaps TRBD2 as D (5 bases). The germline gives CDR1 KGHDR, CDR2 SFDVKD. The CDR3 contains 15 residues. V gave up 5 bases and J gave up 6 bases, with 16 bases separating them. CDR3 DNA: TGTGCCACCAGTGTGGACTCAGCCAAGCCCAATGAGCAGTTCTTC. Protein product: CATSVDSAKPNEQFF.

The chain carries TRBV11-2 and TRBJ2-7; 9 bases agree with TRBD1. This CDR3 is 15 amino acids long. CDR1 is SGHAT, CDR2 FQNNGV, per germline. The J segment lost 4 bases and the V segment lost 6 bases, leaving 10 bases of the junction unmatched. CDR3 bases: TGTGCCAGCAGATTTACCGGGACAGGGTTTTACGAGCAGTACTTC. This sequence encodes CASRFTGTGFYEQYF. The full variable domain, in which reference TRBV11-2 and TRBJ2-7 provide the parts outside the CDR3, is EAGVAQSPRYKIIEKRQSVAFWCNPISGHATLYWYQQILGQGPKLLIQFQNNGVVDDSQLPKDRFSAERLKGVDSTLKIQPAKLEDSAVYLCASRFTGTGFYEQYFGPGTRLTVT.

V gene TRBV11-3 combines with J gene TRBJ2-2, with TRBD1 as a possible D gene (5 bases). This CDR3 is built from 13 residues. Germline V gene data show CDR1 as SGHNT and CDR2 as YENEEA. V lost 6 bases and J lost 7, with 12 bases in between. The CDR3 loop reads CASRIGDFGELFF. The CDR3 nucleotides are TGTGCCAGCAGAATAGGGGATTTCGGGGAGCTGTTTTTT.

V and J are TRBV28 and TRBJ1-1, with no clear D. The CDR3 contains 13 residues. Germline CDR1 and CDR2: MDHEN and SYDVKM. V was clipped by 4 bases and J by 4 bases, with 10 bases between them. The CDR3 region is CASSSPPVTEAFF. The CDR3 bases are TGTGCCAGCAGTTCCCCCCCCGTCACTGAAGCTTTCTTT. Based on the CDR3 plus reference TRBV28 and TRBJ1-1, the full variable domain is DVKVTQSSRYLVKRTGEKVFLECVQDMDHENMFWYRQDPGLGLRLIYFSYDVKMKEKGDIPEGYSVSREKKERFSLILESASTNQTSMYLCASSSPPVTEAFFGQGTRLTVV.